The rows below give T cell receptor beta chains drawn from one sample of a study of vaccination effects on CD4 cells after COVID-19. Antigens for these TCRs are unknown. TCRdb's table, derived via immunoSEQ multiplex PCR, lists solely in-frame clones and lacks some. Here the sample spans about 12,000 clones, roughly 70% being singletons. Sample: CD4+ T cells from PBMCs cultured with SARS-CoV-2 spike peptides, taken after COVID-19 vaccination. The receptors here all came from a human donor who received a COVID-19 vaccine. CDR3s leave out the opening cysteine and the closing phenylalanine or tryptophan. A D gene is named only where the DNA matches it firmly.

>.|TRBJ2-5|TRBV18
ASSPIQETQY
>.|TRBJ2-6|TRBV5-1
ASSLQGSGANVLT
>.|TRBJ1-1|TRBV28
ASRQTGTPSF
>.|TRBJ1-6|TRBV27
ASSLSADYNSPLH
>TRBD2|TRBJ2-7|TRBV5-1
ASSLVGTSGGSSYEQY
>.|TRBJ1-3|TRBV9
ASSLGGNTIY
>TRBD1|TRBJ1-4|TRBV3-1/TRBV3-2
ASSQDGDRVEKLF
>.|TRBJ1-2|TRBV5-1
ASSLSIGYGYT
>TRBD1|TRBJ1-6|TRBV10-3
ATPIDRANSPLH
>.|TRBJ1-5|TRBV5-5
ASSKDRFNQPQH
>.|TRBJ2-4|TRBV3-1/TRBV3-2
ASSQMGSEIKNIQY
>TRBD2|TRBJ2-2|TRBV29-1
SVVGMDGGAGGELF
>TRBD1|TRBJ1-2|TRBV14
ASSQDRTMTGILGYT
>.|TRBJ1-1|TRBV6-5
ASSSRGVNTEAF
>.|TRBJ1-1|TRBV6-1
ASSELQWKNTEAF